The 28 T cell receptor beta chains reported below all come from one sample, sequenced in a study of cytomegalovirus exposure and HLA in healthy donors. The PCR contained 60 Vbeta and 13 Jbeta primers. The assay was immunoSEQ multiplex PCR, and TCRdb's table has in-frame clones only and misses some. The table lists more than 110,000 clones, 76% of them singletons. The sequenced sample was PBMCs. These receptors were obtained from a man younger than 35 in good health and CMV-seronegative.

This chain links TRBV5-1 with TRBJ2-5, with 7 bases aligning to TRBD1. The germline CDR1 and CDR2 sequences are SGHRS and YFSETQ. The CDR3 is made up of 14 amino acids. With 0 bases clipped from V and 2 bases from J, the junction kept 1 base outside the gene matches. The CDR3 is CASSLEGAQETQYF. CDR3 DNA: TGCGCCAGCAGCTTGGAGGGGGCGCAAGAGACCCAGTACTTC.

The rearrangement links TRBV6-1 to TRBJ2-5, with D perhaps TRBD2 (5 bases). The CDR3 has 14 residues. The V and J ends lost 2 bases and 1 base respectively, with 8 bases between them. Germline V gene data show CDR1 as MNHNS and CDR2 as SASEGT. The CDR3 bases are TGTGCCAGCAGTGAACCCGGACTCCAAGAGACCCAGTACTTC. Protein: CASSEPGLQETQYF.

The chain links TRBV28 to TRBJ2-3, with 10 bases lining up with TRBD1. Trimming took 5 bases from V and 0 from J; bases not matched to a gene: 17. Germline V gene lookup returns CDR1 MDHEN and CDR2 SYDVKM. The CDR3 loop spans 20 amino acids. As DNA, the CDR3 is TGTGCCAGCAGTACCCCGACAGGGGGCGATCCTCTTACTAGCACAGATACGCAGTATTTT. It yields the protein CASSTPTGGDPLTSTDTQYF.

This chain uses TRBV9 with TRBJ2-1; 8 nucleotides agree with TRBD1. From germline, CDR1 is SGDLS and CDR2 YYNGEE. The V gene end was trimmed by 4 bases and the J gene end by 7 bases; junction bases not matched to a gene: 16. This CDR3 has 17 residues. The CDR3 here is CASSFGGLQGARNEQFF. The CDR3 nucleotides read TGTGCCAGCAGCTTCGGGGGATTGCAGGGGGCGCGTAATGAGCAGTTCTTC.

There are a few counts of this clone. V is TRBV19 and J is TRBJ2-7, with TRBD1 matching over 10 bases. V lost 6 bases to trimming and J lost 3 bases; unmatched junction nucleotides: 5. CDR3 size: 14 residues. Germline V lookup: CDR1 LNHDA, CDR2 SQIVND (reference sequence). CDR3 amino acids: CASRPGQGSYEQYF. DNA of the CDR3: TGTGCCAGTAGGCCGGGACAGGGGAGCTACGAGCAGTACTTC.

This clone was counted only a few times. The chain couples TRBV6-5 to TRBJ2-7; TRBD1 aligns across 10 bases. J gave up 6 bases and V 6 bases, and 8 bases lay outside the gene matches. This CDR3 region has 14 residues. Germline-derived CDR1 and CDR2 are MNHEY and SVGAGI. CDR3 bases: TGTGCCAGCAGCGGAGGGACAGGGGAGTTCGAGCAGTACTTC. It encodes CASSGGTGEFEQYF.

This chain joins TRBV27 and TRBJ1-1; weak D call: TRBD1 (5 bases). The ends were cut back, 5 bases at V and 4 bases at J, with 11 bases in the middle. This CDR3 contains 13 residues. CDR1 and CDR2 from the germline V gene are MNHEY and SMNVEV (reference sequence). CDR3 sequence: CASSPQGTTEAFF. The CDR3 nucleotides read TGTGCCAGCAGTCCCCAGGGCACCACTGAAGCTTTCTTT.

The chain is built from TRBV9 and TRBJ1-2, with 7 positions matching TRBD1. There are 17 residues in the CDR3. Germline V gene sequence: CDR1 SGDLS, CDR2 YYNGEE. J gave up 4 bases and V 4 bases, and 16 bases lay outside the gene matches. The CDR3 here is CASSQGVNRGHGYGYTF. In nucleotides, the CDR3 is TGTGCCAGCAGCCAAGGGGTTAACAGGGGACACGGCTATGGCTACACCTTC. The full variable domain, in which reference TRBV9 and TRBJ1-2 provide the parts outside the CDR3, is DSGVTQTPKHLITATGQRVTLRCSPRSGDLSVYWYQQSLDQGLQFLIQYYNGEERAKGNILERFSAQQFPDLHSELNLSSLELGDSALYFCASSQGVNRGHGYGYTFGSGTRLTVV.

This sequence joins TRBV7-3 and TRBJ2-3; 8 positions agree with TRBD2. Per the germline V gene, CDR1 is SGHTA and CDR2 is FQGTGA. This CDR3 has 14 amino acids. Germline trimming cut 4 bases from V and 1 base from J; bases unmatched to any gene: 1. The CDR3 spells CASSSTSGTDTQYF. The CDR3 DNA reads TGTGCCAGCAGCTCGACTAGCGGCACAGATACGCAGTATTTT.

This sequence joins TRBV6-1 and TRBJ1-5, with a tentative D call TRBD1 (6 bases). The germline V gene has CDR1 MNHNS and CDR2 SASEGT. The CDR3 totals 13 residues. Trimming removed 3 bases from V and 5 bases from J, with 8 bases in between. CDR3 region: CASSDRGHQPQHF. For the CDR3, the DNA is TGTGCCAGCAGTGACAGGGGTCATCAGCCCCAGCATTTT.

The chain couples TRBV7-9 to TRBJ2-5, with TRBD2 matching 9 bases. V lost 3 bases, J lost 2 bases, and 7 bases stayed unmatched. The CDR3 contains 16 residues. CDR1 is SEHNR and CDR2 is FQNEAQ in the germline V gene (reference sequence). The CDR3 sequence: CASSLDGTSRQETQYF. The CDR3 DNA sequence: TGTGCCAGCAGCTTGGATGGGACTAGCAGACAAGAGACCCAGTACTTC.

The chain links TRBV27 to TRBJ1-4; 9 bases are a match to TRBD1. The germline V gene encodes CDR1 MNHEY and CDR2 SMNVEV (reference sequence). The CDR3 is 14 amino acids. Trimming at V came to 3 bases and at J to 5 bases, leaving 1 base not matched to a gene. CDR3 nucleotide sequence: TGTGCCAGCAGTTTCGGACAGGGGAATGAAAAACTGTTTTTT. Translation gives CASSFGQGNEKLFF.

The CDR3 bases are TGCGCCACCTCCCCGGAGGGGTCTGGCAATCAGCCCCAGCATTTT. This sequence encodes CATSPEGSGNQPQHF. The chain uses TRBV10-2 and TRBJ1-5, with a weak D call TRBD1 (5 bases). The V gene lost 10 bases and the J gene lost 2 bases, with 18 bases spanning the gap. The germline V gene encodes CDR1 WSHSY and CDR2 SAAADI. The CDR3 is made up of 15 amino acids.

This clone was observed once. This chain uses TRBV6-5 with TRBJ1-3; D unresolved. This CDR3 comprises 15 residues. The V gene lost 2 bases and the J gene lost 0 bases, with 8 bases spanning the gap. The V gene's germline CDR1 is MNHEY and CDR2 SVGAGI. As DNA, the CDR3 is TGTGCCAGCAGTTACGAGAAAGTCTCTGGAAACACCATATATTTT. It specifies CASSYEKVSGNTIYF.

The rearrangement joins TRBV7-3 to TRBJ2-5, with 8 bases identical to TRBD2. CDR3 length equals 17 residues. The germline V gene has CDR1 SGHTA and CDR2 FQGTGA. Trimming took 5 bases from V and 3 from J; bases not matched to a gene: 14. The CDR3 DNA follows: TGTGCCAGCAGCCCGAGGCGGGGGGCGAATGAGGAAGAGACCCAGTACTTC. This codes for CASSPRRGANEEETQYF.

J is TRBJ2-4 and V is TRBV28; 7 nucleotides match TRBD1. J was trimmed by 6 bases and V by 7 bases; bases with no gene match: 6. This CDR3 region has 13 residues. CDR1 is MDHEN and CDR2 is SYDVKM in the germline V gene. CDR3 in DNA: TGTGCCAGCACTGAGGGGGCGTTAAACATTCAGTACTTC. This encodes CASTEGALNIQYF.

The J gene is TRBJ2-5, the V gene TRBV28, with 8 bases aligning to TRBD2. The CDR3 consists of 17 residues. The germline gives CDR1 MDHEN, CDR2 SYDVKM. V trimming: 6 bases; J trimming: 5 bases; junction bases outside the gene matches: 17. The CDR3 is CASSTESGSILGETQYF. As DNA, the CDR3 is TGTGCCAGCAGCACAGAGAGCGGGAGTATCTTAGGGGAGACCCAGTACTTC.

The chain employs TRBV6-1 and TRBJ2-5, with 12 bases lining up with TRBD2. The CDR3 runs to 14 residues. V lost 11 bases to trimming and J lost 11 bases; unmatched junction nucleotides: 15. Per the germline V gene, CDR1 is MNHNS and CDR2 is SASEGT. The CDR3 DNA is TGTGCCTCCCGAAGACTAGCGGGAGCACAAGAGCAGTACTTC. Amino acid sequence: CASRRLAGAQEQYF.

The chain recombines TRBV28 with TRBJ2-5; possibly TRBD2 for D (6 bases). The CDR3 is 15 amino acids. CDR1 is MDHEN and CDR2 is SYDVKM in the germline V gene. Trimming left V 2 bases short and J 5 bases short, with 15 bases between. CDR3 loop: CASSLHSGRGETQYF. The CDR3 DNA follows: TGTGCCAGCAGTTTACATAGCGGAAGAGGGGAGACCCAGTACTTC.

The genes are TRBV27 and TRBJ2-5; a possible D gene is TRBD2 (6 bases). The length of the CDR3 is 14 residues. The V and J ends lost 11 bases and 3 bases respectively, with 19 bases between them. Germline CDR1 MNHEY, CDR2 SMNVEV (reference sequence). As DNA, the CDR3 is TGTGCCCTTACCCATCGGAGGACTAAAGAGACCCAGTACTTC. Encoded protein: CALTHRRTKETQYF.

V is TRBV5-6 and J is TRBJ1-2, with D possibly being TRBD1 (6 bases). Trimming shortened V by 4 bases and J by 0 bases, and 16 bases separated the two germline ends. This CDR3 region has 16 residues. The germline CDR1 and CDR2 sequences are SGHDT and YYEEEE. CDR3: CASSGSDSAANYGYTF. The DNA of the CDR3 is TGTGCCAGCAGCGGTTCGGACAGCGCAGCTAACTATGGCTACACCTTC.

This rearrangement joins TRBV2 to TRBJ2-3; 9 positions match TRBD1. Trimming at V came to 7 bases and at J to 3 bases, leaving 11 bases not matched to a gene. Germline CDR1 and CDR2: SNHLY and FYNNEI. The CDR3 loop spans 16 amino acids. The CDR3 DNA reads TGTGCCAGCATTCGGGGACAGGGAGAAGGGACAGATACGCAGTATTTT. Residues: CASIRGQGEGTDTQYF.

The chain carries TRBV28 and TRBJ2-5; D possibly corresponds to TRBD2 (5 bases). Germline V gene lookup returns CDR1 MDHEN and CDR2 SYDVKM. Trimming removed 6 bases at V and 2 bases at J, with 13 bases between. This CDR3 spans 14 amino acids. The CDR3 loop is CASSSTRTQETQYF. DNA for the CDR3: TGTGCCAGCAGCTCAACTCGGACTCAAGAGACCCAGTACTTC.

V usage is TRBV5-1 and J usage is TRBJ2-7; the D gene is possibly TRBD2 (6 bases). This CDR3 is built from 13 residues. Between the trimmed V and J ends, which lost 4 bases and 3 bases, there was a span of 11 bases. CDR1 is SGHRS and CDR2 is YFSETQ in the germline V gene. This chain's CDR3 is CASSRAGLYEQYF. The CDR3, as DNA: TGCGCCAGCAGCCGGGCGGGGCTCTACGAGCAGTACTTC.

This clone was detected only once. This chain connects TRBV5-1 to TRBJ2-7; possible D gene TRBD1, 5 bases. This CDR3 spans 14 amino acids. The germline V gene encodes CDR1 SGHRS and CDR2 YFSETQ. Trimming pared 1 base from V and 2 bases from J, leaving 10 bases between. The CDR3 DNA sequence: TGCGCCAGCAGCTTGTCAAGGGGCCCCTACGAGCAGTACTTC. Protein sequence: CASSLSRGPYEQYF.

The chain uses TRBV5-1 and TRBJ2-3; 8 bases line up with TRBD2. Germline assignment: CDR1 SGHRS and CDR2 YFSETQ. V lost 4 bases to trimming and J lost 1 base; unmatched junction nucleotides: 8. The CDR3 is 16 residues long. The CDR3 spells CASSLYPTSGTDTQYF. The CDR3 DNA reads TGCGCCAGCAGCCTATACCCGACTAGCGGCACAGATACGCAGTATTTT.

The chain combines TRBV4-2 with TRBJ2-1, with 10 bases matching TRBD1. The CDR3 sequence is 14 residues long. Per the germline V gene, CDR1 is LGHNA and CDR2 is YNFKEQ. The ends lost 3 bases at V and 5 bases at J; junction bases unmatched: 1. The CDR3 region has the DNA TGTGCCAGCAGCCAGGGACAGGGGAACAATGAGCAGTTCTTC. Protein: CASSQGQGNNEQFF.

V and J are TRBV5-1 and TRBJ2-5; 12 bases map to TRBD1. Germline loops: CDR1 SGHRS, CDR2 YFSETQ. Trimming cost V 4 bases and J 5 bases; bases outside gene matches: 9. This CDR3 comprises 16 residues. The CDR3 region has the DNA TGCGCCAGCAGCACGCTATGGGACAGGGGGCTCGAGACCCAGTACTTC. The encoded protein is CASSTLWDRGLETQYF. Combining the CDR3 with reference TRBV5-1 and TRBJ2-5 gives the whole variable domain KAGVTQTPRYLIKTRGQQVTLSCSPISGHRSVSWYQQTPGQGLQFLFEYFSETQRNKGNFPGRFSGRQFSNSRSEMNVSTLELGDSALYLCASSTLWDRGLETQYFGPGTRLLVL.